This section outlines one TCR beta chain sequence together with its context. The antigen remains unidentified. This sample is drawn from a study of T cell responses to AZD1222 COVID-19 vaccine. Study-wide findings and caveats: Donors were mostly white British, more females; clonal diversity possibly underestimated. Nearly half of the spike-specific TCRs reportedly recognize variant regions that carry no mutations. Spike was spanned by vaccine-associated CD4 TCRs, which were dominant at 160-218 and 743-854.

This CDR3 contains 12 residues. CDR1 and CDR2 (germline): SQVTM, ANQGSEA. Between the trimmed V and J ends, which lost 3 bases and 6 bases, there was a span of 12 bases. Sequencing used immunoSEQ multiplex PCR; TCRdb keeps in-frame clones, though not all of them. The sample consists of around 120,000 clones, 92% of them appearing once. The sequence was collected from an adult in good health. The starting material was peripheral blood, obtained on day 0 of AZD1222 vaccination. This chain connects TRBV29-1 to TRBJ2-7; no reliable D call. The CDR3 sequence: CSVDQSFGEQYF. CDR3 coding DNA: TGCAGCGTTGATCAGTCCTTCGGCGAGCAGTACTTC.